A selection of T cell receptor beta chains follows, all from one sample in a study of blood T cell repertoires in COVID-19. Using immunoSEQ multiplex PCR, the repertoire was profiled, and TCRdb retains in-frame clones only, with some absent. Of about 400,000 clones in the sample, approximately 86% were seen once. Sequenced sample: PBMCs or T cells enriched from blood (not recorded which). Receptor source: a woman aged 40-49 years with acute COVID-19. Both conserved end residues are part of each CDR3. The D gene is left open where the match is weak. Some rows have no size entry. The others give once, few or many, or a class for an expanded clone.

v_call,j_call,d_call,clone_size,cdr3_nt,cdr3_aa
TRBV29-1,TRBJ2-1,-,-,TGCAGCGCCGGAGCCGGGACTCTACAACGTGAGCAGTTCTTC,CSAGAGTLQREQFF
TRBV19,TRBJ1-3,TRBD1,few,TGTGCCAGTACCACGACAGGGTCTGGAAACACCATATATTTT,CASTTTGSGNTIYF
TRBV4-2,TRBJ1-6,-,-,TGTGCCAGCAGCCAAGAAACAGGACGGGCATTTTCACCCCTCCACTTT,CASSQETGRAFSPLHF
TRBV7-8,TRBJ1-2,TRBD1,-,TGTGCCAGCAGCTTAGCGGGGACAGGGCCCAACTATGGCTACACCTTC,CASSLAGTGPNYGYTF
TRBV10-2,TRBJ1-2,TRBD1,once,TGCGCCAGCTGCCGGGACAGGGGGACCTCTGACTATGGCTACACCTTC,CASCRDRGTSDYGYTF
TRBV14,TRBJ1-1,-,-,TGTGCCAGCAGCCAAGATTTGTGGAGTGAAGCTTTCTTT,CASSQDLWSEAFF
TRBV3-1/TRBV3-2,TRBJ1-6,-,once,TGTGCCAGCAGCCAAAGCCCAGCTTTCCGGGAGTTCAATTCACCCCTCCACTTT,CASSQSPAFREFNSPLHF
TRBV30,TRBJ1-5,-,-,TGTGCCTGGAGCACTCAGGGTGGAGCCAATCAGCCCCAGCATTTT,CAWSTQGGANQPQHF
TRBV4-1,TRBJ1-4,-,-,TGCGCCAGCAGCCAACCATATGAAAAACTGTTTTTT,CASSQPYEKLFF
TRBV27,TRBJ2-2,TRBD2,-,TGTGCCAGCAGTTCTACGATGGTTGGACTAGCCCGGAGAGGGGGCACCGGGGAGCTGTTTTTT,CASSSTMVGLARRGGTGELFF
TRBV6-1,TRBJ2-7,-,-,TGTGCCAGCAGTGAAGACCGCAGGGGCTACGAGCAGTACTTC,CASSEDRRGYEQYF
TRBV18,TRBJ1-3,-,-,TGTGCCAGCTCATCAGGGAATCAAGGGGGTCCTGGAAACACCATATATTTT,CASSSGNQGGPGNTIYF
TRBV4-2,TRBJ1-4,-,-,TGTGCCAGCAGCCAAGATTATAGGAGGGAGGAAAAACTGTTTTTT,CASSQDYRREEKLFF
TRBV11-2,TRBJ2-2,TRBD2,-,TGTGCCAGCAGCTTCCGACTAGCGGGGGGGCCAAGCACCGGGGAGCTGTTTTTT,CASSFRLAGGPSTGELFF
TRBV6-1,TRBJ1-5,TRBD1,-,TGTGCCAGCAATTCCGGGACAGGGTTTTTTCAGCCCCAGCATTTT,CASNSGTGFFQPQHF
TRBV7-8,TRBJ1-1,-,-,TGTGCCAGCAGCTTGGGACACTCGAACACTGAAGCTTTCTTT,CASSLGHSNTEAFF
TRBV2,TRBJ2-7,TRBD1,-,TGTGCCAGCAGTGAGGGGACAGGGGTAACCTACGAGCAGTACTTC,CASSEGTGVTYEQYF
TRBV19,TRBJ1-6,-,few,TGTGCCAGTAGTGACAGTTATAATTCACCCCTCCACTTT,CASSDSYNSPLHF
TRBV7-9,TRBJ2-5,TRBD2,-,TGTGCCAGCAGCCCACTTCACCCGGGACTAGTCGAGACCCAGTACTTC,CASSPLHPGLVETQYF
TRBV19,TRBJ2-2,TRBD1,-,TGTGCCAGCCAATCTCCCCGGGACAGGGGGTACACCGGGGAGCTGTTTTTT,CASQSPRDRGYTGELFF
TRBV21-1,TRBJ1-1,-,-,TGTGCCAGCATCCCCCGGAGGGGCGGTGAAGCTTTCTTT,CASIPRRGGEAFF
TRBV3-1/TRBV3-2,TRBJ1-1,-,-,TGTGCCAGCAGGCATACCCAGGGGAAGGAGGCTTTCTTT,CASRHTQGKEAFF